Shown below are 18 T cell receptor beta chains from a single sample sequenced in a study of OX40 agonist ivuxolimab in advanced cancers. Profiled with immunoSEQ multiplex PCR; TCRdb holds only in-frame clones, not every one. This sample has about 53,000 clones, with 75% to 85% found just once. Specimen: CD4+ or CD8+ T cells sorted from blood, collected in a trial of the OX40 agonist ivuxolimab. Receptor source: an adult with an advanced solid tumor such as melanoma, head and neck, liver or kidney cancer.

J is TRBJ2-2 and V is TRBV4-2, with D possibly being TRBD1 (5 bases). The CDR3 runs to 17 residues. Germline CDR1 LGHNA, CDR2 YNFKEQ. Trimming shortened V by 0 bases and J by 6 bases, and 17 bases separated the two germline ends. The CDR3 loop is CASSQDWVGRLAGELFF. Here the CDR3 DNA reads TGTGCCAGCAGCCAAGATTGGGTGGGGCGCTTAGCCGGGGAGCTGTTTTTT.

This clone occurred once. The V and J genes are TRBV7-9 and TRBJ2-6; the D is unclear. The V end lost 3 bases, the J end lost 0 bases, and 6 bases lay between the germline ends. This CDR3 region has 15 residues. CDR1 is SEHNR, CDR2 FQNEAQ, per germline (reference sequence). CDR3 region: CASSFGRSGANVLTF. The CDR3 DNA follows: TGTGCCAGCAGCTTTGGACGCTCTGGGGCCAACGTCCTGACTTTC.

This clone was seen a few times. The rearrangement links TRBV7-8 to TRBJ1-1, with D possibly TRBD1 on 6 matching bases. Germline CDR1 SGHVS, CDR2 FQNEAQ. V lost 5 bases, J lost 1 base, and 11 bases lay in between. The length of the CDR3 is 14 residues. CDR3 protein: CASSLRDKNTEAFF. CDR3 bases: TGTGCCAGCAGCCTCCGGGACAAGAACACTGAAGCTTTCTTT.

The rearrangement links TRBV29-1 to TRBJ1-2, with D tentatively TRBD1 (5 bases). This CDR3 spans 12 amino acids. The V gene's germline CDR1 is SQVTM and CDR2 ANQGSEA. V was trimmed by 3 bases and J by 9 bases, leaving 14 bases between them. CDR3: CSVDDPGLSYTF. In DNA form, the CDR3 reads TGCAGCGTTGACGATCCAGGGTTAAGCTACACCTTC.

The DNA for the CDR3 is TGTGCCAGCAGTTACTCGGAAGGCAATGAGCAGTTCTTC. Translated, it gives CASSYSEGNEQFF. The V call is TRBV6-6, the J call TRBJ2-1; no firm D call. Germline V gene data show CDR1 as MNHNY and CDR2 as SVGAGI (reference sequence). The CDR3 length is 13 residues. Trimming took 0 bases from V and 6 from J, leaving 6 bases between them.

The chain has TRBV28 and TRBJ2-1, with D uncertain. The CDR3 runs 14 residues. CDR1 is MDHEN, CDR2 SYDVKM, per germline. The germline V and J ends were trimmed by 1 base and 1 base, with 5 bases remaining between them. This chain's CDR3 is CASSLYSSYNEQFF. The CDR3 DNA follows: TGTGCCAGCAGTTTATACAGTTCCTACAATGAGCAGTTCTTC.

The V gene is TRBV7-9, the J gene TRBJ2-1; 7 bases map to TRBD2. CDR3 length: 17 amino acids. Germline CDR1 reads SEHNR; CDR2 reads FQNEAQ (reference sequence). Trimming removed 2 bases from V and 0 bases from J; junction bases left unmatched: 7. The chain's CDR3 is CASSLRRGSSSYNEQFF. The CDR3 nucleotides read TGTGCCAGCAGCTTACGGCGGGGGTCGAGCTCCTACAATGAGCAGTTCTTC.

This clone was seen only a few times. This rearrangement joins TRBV10-3 to TRBJ2-5; 8 bases line up with TRBD1. Germline values: CDR1 ENHRY, CDR2 SYGVKD. The CDR3 runs 14 residues. With V trimmed by 5 bases and J by 1 base, 3 bases remained unmatched. CDR3 sequence reads: CAISSGQGQETQYF. The CDR3 DNA reads TGTGCCATCAGTAGCGGACAGGGCCAAGAGACCCAGTACTTC.

This sequence joins TRBV14 and TRBJ2-5; weak D call: TRBD2 (5 bases). V was cut by 1 base and J by 7 bases, with 10 bases left in between. The CDR3 runs 13 residues. The germline V gene encodes CDR1 SGHDN and CDR2 FVKESK. For the CDR3, the DNA is TGTGCCAGCAGCCAAGGGACTGGTGGGACCCAGTACTTC. Its translation: CASSQGTGGTQYF. Supplemented by reference TRBV14 and TRBJ2-5, the full variable domain reads EAGVTQFPSHSVIEKGQTVTLRCDPISGHDNLYWYRRVMGKEIKFLLHFVKESKQDESGMPNNRFLAERTGGTYSTLKVQPAELEDSGVYFCASSQGTGGTQYFGPGTRLLVL.

This clone was counted once. The DNA of the CDR3 is TGTGCCAGCAGTTACGGACCGGGCCAGCCCCAGCATTTT. It codes for CASSYGPGQPQHF. This rearrangement joins TRBV6-5 to TRBJ1-5; D not resolved. CDR1 MNHEY and CDR2 SVGAGI come from the germline V gene. V lost 2 bases to trimming and J lost 7 bases, with 9 bases between them. The CDR3 is made up of 13 amino acids.

The rearrangement uses TRBV11-3 and TRBJ2-7; the D gene is possibly TRBD2 (6 bases). The CDR3 spans 14 residues. V was shortened by 6 bases and J by 4 bases, with 16 bases between the two germline ends. CDR1 is SGHNT and CDR2 is YENEEA in the germline V gene. The CDR3 spells CASSPGSLGYEQYF. CDR3 sequence (DNA): TGTGCCAGCAGTCCCGGGAGCTTGGGTTACGAGCAGTACTTC.

This sequence joins TRBV28 and TRBJ1-4; no definite D call. Trimming took off 3 bases at V and 4 bases at J, with 15 bases between the two ends. This CDR3 is 16 amino acids long. Germline V gene data show CDR1 as MDHEN and CDR2 as SYDVKM. The CDR3 DNA is TGTGCCAGCAGTTTTGGGGTGGCACAGCTTAATGAAAAACTGTTTTTT. It specifies CASSFGVAQLNEKLFF. Looking up the rest from reference TRBV28 and TRBJ1-4 gives the full variable domain: DVKVTQSSRYLVKRTGEKVFLECVQDMDHENMFWYRQDPGLGLRLIYFSYDVKMKEKGDIPEGYSVSREKKERFSLILESASTNQTSMYLCASSFGVAQLNEKLFFGSGTQLSVL.

The V call is TRBV28, the J call TRBJ1-1; D perhaps matches TRBD1 (5 bases). Looked up from germline, CDR1 is MDHEN and CDR2 is SYDVKM. There are 15 residues in the CDR3. V was shortened by 5 bases and J by 1 base, with 14 bases between the two germline ends. Here the CDR3 reads CASSPAGQTNTEAFF. CDR3 DNA: TGTGCCAGCAGTCCTGCAGGACAAACGAACACTGAAGCTTTCTTT.

The chain joins TRBV6-5 to TRBJ1-4; TRBD1 is a possible D gene (6 bases). Germline lookup yields CDR1 MNHEY and CDR2 SVGAGI. Trimming shortened V by 5 bases and J by 4 bases, and 11 bases separated the two germline ends. CDR3 length: 14 amino acids. Here the CDR3 reads CASSVLGGNEKLFF. As DNA, the CDR3 is TGTGCCAGCAGTGTGTTAGGGGGTAATGAAAAACTGTTTTTT.

The V call is TRBV19, the J call TRBJ2-3; 9 positions match TRBD2. The germline V gene has CDR1 LNHDA and CDR2 SQIVND (reference sequence). After removal of 4 bases from V and 3 bases from J, the junction contained 8 bases not matched to a gene. This CDR3 is built from 16 residues. The DNA for the CDR3 is TGTGCCAGTAGTACGTATCCGGGACTAGCTACAGATACGCAGTATTTT. Translating gives CASSTYPGLATDTQYF.

This rearrangement joins TRBV7-9 to TRBJ1-2; D ambiguous. The CDR3 spans 13 residues. Germline V CDR1 and CDR2: SEHNR, FQNEAQ (reference sequence). With 1 base removed from V and 6 bases from J, the gap between germline ends came to 9 bases. The CDR3 loop is CASSLDEHDGYTF. CDR3 sequence (DNA): TGTGCCAGCAGCTTAGACGAGCACGATGGCTACACCTTC. The complete variable domain, with remaining parts taken from reference TRBV7-9 and TRBJ1-2, reads DTGVSQNPRHKITKRGQNVTFRCDPISEHNRLYWYRQTLGQGPEFLTYFQNEAQLEKSRLLSDRFSAERPKGSFSTLEIQRTEQGDSAMYLCASSLDEHDGYTFGSGTRLTVV.

The rearrangement joins TRBV29-1 to TRBJ2-5; tentatively, D is TRBD1 (5 bases). V was clipped by 4 bases and J by 5 bases, with 17 bases between them. Germline-derived CDR1 and CDR2 are SQVTM and ANQGSEA. The CDR3 length is 14 residues. DNA for the CDR3: TGCAGCGTTGTCGGTCAGGGAATTTTGGAGACCCAGTACTTC. It codes for CSVVGQGILETQYF.

J is TRBJ2-5 and V is TRBV29-1; 13 nucleotides line up with TRBD2. The germline CDR1 and CDR2 sequences are SQVTM and ANQGSEA. V dropped 5 bases and J dropped 7; count of bases not matched to a gene: 13. This CDR3 contains 16 residues. The CDR3 bases are TGCAGCGTTCCCGGGACTAGCGGGACCTTCGGATCGACCCAGTACTTC. It is translated as CSVPGTSGTFGSTQYF.